The entry below gives a single T cell receptor beta chain sequence along with its context. Antigen specificity is unknown. With 4 bases clipped from V and 7 bases from J, the junction kept 6 bases outside the gene matches. The CDR3 totals 15 residues. Germline values: CDR1 SGHNT, CDR2 YYREEE (reference sequence). This entry is derived from a study of graft-versus-host responses after intestinal transplantation. In the study overall: In this cohort, recipients had multivisceral, liver-intestinal, or isolated intestinal transplants. Every recipient had anti-thymocyte globulin induction and three to four years of tacrolimus plus steroids. Study-level results: GvH clone levels peaked in circulation, and this peak was associated with early post-transplant HvG declines. Investigators detected GvH clones in recipient marrow, with some emerging earlier in ileum or blood.

Produced via immunoSEQ multiplex PCR; TCRdb's table is partial and in-frame only. This sample carries approximately 79,000 clones, roughly 80% of them seen once, and the ten largest clones take more than 0.8%. The rearrangement uses TRBV5-4 and TRBJ2-1; 12 bases map to TRBD2. This clonotype originated in a human donor who received an intestinal transplant. The sequencing here drew on unstimulated CD4+ T cells sorted from spleen or lymph node cells, taken before intestinal transplant. The CDR3 is CASSGGLAGTNEQFF. CDR3 DNA sequence: TGTGCCAGCAGCGGGGGACTAGCGGGTACGAATGAGCAGTTCTTC.